Sequencing of this T cell receptor (beta chain) was carried out in a study of vaccination and CD4 T cells after COVID-19. Study-wide background: Convalescents were six males and four females, two of them Hispanic. Either a CEFX pool, an HIV-1 Nef pool, or no peptide was added to control cultures.

Broader study findings: With convalescent patients, a median around 86% of reactive clones emerged solely after vaccination.

Sequencing of cultured CD4+ T cell DNA used the Oncomine TCR Beta short-read assay. Genomic DNA extraction was carried out from cultured CD4+ T cells. From the PCR reads, TCRdb called clonotypes with MiXCR, one entry per CDR3 protein. The data hold more than 7,000 distinct CDR3 sequences, with 64% observed a single time. The CDR3 has 14 amino acids. V shed 6 bases and J shed 3 bases, with 15 bases lying between them. Germline loops: CDR1 DFQATT, CDR2 SNEGSKA (reference sequence). Treatment described: roughly 10-day PBMC culture with coronavirus spike peptide pools or control peptides (ViraFEST assay). About this clonotype: No antigen is known for it.

Material: CD4+ T cells from blood, cultured in vitro. The clonotype comes from a human donor who had recovered from COVID-19. The chain is built from TRBV20-1 and TRBJ1-5; possible D gene TRBD1, 6 bases. The CDR3 nucleotides read TGCAGTGCCCCCGGGGGGGGGCACAATCAGCCCCAGCATTTT. Protein product: CSAPGGGHNQPQHF.